This record looks at one TCR beta chain sequence and its context. The data derive from a study of T cell responses to AZD1222 COVID-19 vaccine. Profiling relied on immunoSEQ multiplex PCR, and the TCRdb table lists in-frame clones only, not all of them. The sample records roughly 120,000 clones, over 75% being singletons. Germline values: CDR1 SGHRS, CDR2 YFSETQ. Trimming left V 0 bases short and J 0 bases short, with 9 bases between. This CDR3 is 15 amino acids long. The receptor comes from an adult in good health. The sample here was peripheral blood, taken on day 0 of MenACWY control vaccination. The chain recombines TRBV5-1 with TRBJ1-2; no clear D gene. CDR3 loop: CASSLGTVPNYGYTF. The CDR3 nucleotides read TGCGCCAGCAGCTTGGGAACAGTTCCTAACTATGGCTACACCTTC. Combining the CDR3 with reference TRBV5-1 and TRBJ1-2 gives the whole variable domain KAGVTQTPRYLIKTRGQQVTLSCSPISGHRSVSWYQQTPGQGLQFLFEYFSETQRNKGNFPGRFSGRQFSNSRSEMNVSTLELGDSALYLCASSLGTVPNYGYTFGSGTRLTVV.